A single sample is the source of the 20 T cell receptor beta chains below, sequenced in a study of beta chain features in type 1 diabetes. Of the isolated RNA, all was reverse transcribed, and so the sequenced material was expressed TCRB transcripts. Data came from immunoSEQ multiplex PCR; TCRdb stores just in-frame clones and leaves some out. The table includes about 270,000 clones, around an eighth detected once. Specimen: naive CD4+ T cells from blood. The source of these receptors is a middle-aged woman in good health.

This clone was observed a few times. The CDR3 DNA reads as TGTGCCAGCAGCGTCCACAGGGCAGGGGGATCCTATGGCTACACCTTC. Its protein is CASSVHRAGGSYGYTF. The chain joins TRBV9 to TRBJ1-2; 7 positions match TRBD1. The CDR3 length is 16 residues. Germline V lookup: CDR1 SGDLS, CDR2 YYNGEE. J lost 4 bases, V lost 2 bases, and 11 bases had no gene match.

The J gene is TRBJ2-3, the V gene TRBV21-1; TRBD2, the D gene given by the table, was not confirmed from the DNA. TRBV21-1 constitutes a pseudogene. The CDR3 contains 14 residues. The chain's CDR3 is CASRTRDGTDTQYF. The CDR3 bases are TGTGCCAGCCGCACTAGAGACGGTACAGATACGCAGTATTTT.

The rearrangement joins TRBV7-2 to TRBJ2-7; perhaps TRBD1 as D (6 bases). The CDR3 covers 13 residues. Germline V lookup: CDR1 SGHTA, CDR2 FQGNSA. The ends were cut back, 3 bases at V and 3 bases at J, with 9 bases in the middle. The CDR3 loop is CASSFRDNYEQYF. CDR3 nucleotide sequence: TGTGCCAGCAGCTTCCGGGACAACTACGAGCAGTACTTC.

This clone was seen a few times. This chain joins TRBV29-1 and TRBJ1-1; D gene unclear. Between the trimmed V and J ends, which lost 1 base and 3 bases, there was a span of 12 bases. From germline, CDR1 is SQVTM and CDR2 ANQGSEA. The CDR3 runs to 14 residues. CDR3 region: CSVEGINYYTEAFF. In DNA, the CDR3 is TGCAGCGTTGAAGGGATAAACTATTACACTGAAGCTTTCTTT.

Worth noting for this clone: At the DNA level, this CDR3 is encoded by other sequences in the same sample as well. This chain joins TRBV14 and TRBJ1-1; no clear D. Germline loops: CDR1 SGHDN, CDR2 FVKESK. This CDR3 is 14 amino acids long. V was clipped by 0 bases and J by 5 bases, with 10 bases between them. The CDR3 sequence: CASSQDLSGTEAFF. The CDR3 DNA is TGTGCCAGCAGCCAAGATCTCAGCGGTACTGAAGCTTTCTTT.

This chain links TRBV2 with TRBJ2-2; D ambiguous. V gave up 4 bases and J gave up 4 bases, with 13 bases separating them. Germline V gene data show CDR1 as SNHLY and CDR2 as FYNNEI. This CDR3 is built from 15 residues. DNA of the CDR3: TGTGCCAGCAGTGGTCGAGCTGCCCTCACCGGGGAGCTGTTTTTT. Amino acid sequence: CASSGRAALTGELFF.

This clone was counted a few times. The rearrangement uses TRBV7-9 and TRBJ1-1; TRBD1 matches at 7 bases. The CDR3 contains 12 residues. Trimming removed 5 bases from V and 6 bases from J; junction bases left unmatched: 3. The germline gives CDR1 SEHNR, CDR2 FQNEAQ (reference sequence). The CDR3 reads CASSTGQPEAFF. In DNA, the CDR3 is TGTGCCAGCAGCACGGGACAGCCTGAAGCTTTCTTT.

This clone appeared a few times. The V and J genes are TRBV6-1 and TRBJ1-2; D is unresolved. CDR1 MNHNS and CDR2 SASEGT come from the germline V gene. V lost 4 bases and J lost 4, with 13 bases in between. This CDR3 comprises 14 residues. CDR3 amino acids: CASSVGLESYGYTF. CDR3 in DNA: TGTGCCAGCAGTGTTGGATTGGAGAGCTATGGCTACACCTTC.

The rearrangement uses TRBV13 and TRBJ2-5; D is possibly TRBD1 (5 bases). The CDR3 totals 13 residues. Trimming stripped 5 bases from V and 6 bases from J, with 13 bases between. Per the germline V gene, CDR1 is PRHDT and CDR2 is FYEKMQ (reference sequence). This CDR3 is CASSPRGRQTQYF. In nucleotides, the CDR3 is TGTGCCAGCAGCCCTAGGGGTCGACAGACCCAGTACTTC.

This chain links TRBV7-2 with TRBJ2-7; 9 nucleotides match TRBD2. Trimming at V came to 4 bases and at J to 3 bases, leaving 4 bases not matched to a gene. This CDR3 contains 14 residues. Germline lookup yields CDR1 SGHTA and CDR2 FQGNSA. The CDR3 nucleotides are TGTGCCAGCAGCTACCCTAGCGGGGACTACGAGCAGTACTTC. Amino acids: CASSYPSGDYEQYF.

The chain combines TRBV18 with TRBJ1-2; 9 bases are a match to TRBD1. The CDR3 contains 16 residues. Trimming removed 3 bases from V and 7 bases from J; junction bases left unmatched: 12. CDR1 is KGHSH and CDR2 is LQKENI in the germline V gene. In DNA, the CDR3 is TGTGCCAGCTCACCCTACAACAAGGGACAGGGTGGTGGCTACACCTTC. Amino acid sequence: CASSPYNKGQGGGYTF.

Here the CDR3 DNA reads TGTGCCAGTAGTGGGGCGCATATGAACACCGGGGAGCTGTTTTTT. The encoded protein is CASSGAHMNTGELFF. The chain is built from TRBV19 and TRBJ2-2, with a possible D match to TRBD1 (5 bases). CDR3 size: 15 residues. CDR1 and CDR2 (germline): LNHDA, SQIVND (reference sequence). The ends were cut back, 5 bases at V and 1 base at J, with 11 bases in the middle.

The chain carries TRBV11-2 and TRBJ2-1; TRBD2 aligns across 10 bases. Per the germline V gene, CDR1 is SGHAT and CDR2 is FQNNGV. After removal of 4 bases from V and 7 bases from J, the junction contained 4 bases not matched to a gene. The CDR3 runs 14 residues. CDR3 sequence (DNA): TGTGCCAGCAGCTCCATAGCGGGGGGTAATGAGCAGTTCTTC. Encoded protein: CASSSIAGGNEQFF.

CDR3 protein: CASSQGGGQGASGELFF. CDR3 nucleotides: TGCGCCAGCAGCCAAGGGGGGGGACAGGGGGCTTCCGGGGAGCTGTTTTTT. The chain links TRBV4-1 to TRBJ2-2; 12 bases align to TRBD1. CDR1 is MGHRA, CDR2 YSYEKL, per germline. This CDR3 comprises 17 residues. V shed 1 base, J shed 6 bases, and the junction held 6 bases outside the gene matches.

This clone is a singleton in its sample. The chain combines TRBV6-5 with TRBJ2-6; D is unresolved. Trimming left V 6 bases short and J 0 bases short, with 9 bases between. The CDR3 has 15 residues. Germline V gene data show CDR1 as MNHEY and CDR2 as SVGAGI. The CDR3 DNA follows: TGTGCCAGCAGACCCACGGGCTCTGGGGCCAACGTCCTGACTTTC. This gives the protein CASRPTGSGANVLTF.

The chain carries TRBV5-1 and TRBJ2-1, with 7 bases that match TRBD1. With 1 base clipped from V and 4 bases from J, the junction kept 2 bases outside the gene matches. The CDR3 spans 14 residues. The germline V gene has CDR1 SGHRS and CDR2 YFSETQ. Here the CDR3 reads CASSLWTGYNEQFF. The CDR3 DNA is TGCGCCAGCAGCTTGTGGACAGGTTACAATGAGCAGTTCTTC. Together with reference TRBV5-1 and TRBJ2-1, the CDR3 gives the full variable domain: KAGVTQTPRYLIKTRGQQVTLSCSPISGHRSVSWYQQTPGQGLQFLFEYFSETQRNKGNFPGRFSGRQFSNSRSEMNVSTLELGDSALYLCASSLWTGYNEQFFGPGTRLTVL.

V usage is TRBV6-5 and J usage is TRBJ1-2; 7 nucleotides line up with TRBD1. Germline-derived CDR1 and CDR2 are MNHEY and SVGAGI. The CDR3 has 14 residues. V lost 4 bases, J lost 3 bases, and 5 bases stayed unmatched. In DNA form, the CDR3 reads TGTGCCAGCAGTTCCGACAGGGATGACTATGGCTACACCTTC. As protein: CASSSDRDDYGYTF.

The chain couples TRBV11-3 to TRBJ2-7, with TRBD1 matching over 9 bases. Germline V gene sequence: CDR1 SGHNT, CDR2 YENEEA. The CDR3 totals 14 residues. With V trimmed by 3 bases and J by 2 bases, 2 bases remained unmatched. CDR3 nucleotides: TGTGCCAGCAGCTTGGGACAGGGAGCCTACGAGCAGTACTTC. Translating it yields CASSLGQGAYEQYF.

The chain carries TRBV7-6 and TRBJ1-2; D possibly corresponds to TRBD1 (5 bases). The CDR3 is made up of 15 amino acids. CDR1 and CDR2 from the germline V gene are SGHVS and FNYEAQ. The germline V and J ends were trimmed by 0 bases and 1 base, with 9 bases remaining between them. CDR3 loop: CASSLASGGNYGYTF. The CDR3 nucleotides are TGTGCCAGCAGCTTAGCGTCCGGGGGTAACTATGGCTACACCTTC.

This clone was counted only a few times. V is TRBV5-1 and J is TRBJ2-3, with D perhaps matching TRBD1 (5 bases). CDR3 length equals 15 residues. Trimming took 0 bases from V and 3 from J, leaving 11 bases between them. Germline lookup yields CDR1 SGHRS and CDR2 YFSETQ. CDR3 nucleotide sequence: TGCGCCAGCAGCTTGGAGGGGATTGGTACAGATACGCAGTATTTT. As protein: CASSLEGIGTDTQYF.